Sequencing of this T cell receptor beta chain was carried out in a study of blood T cells in healthy people across ages. Study-wide context: Template-switching capture recovered about one barcoded beta molecule per two T cells.

Donors ranged from roughly 6 to 90 years old and were healthy Caucasians in Russia. Isolation of PBMCs gave at least 6 million cells per sample. Whole-study results and caveats: PBMCs went unsorted, and a conclusive naive versus antigen-experienced comparison was therefore prevented.

In its sample, this clonotype was seen once. Its cognate antigen is unknown. Primed by a sample-barcoded 5' primer and a J-beta primer mix, a second PCR proceeded for 7 to 11 cycles. TCRdb ran MiXCR on the 5' RACE reads and lists one entry per CDR3 protein. The sample holds about 1,400,000 distinct CDR3 sequences, approximately 60% seen once. The sequenced material came from blood. The receptor comes from a man between 18 and 29 years old in good health.

The CDR3 spells CASKDGGYEQYF. The CDR3 nucleotides read TGTGCCAGCAAGGACGGCGGCTACGAGCAGTACTTC. The rearrangement uses TRBV6-1 and TRBJ2-7, with D unresolved. This CDR3 is built from 12 residues. Germline CDR1 is MNHNS and CDR2 is SASEGT. V was clipped by 7 bases and J by 3 bases, with 10 bases between them.